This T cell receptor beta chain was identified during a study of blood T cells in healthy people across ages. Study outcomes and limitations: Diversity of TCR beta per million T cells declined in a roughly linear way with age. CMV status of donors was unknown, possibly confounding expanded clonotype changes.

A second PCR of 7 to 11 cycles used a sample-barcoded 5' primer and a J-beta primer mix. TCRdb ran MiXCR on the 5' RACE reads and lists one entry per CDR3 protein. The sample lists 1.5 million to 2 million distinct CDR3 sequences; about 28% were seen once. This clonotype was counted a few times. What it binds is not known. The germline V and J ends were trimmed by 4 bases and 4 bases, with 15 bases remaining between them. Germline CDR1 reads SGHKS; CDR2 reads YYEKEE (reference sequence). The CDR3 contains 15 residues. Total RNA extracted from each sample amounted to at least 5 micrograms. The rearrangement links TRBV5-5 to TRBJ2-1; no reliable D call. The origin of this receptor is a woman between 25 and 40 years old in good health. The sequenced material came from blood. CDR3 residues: CASSLLLKEYNEQFF. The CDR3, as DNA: TGTGCCAGCAGCCTACTTCTGAAGGAGTACAATGAGCAGTTCTTC.